Presented here are 24 T cell receptor beta chains from one specimen sequenced in a study of cytomegalovirus exposure and HLA in healthy donors. Repertoires were generated with immunoSEQ multiplex PCR, while TCRdb's copy carries only in-frame clones and drops some. The sample includes about 360,000 clones, about nine tenths of them seen just once. The specimen was PBMCs. The origin of the receptors is a woman under 30 in good health and CMV-seronegative.

This chain connects TRBV30 to TRBJ1-1; maybe TRBD1 (5 bases). Germline values: CDR1 GTSNPN, CDR2 SVGIG (reference sequence). Trimming removed 1 base at V and 2 bases at J, with 11 bases between. CDR3 size: 14 residues. The CDR3 loop is CAWSAGPDNTEAFF. CDR3 nucleotides: TGTGCCTGGAGTGCAGGGCCGGACAACACTGAAGCTTTCTTT.

This clone has only one observation. The V call is TRBV18, the J call TRBJ1-1; 11 nucleotides align to TRBD1. J was trimmed by 7 bases and V by 5 bases; bases with no gene match: 6. The V gene's germline CDR1 is KGHSH and CDR2 LQKENI. There are 14 residues in the CDR3. The CDR3 sequence is CASSADRGLSEAFF. CDR3 DNA sequence: TGTGCCAGCTCAGCGGACAGGGGGCTAAGTGAAGCTTTCTTT.

This clone was picked up a small number of times. V and J are TRBV25-1 and TRBJ1-2, with 8 bases fitting TRBD1. The V and J ends lost 7 bases and 8 bases, in that order; junction bases with no gene match: 9. The germline CDR1 and CDR2 sequences are MGHDK and SYGVNS. The CDR3 sequence is 13 residues long. The chain's CDR3 is CASTRGQGGGYTF. DNA for the CDR3: TGTGCCAGCACCCGAGGACAGGGAGGGGGCTACACCTTC.

The chain is built from TRBV19 and TRBJ2-7; maybe TRBD1 (6 bases). V lost 5 bases to trimming and J lost 3 bases, with 14 bases between them. The CDR3 spans 14 residues. Germline V gene lookup returns CDR1 LNHDA and CDR2 SQIVND (reference sequence). In DNA form, the CDR3 reads TGTGCCAGTAGTCCGTCCCGGGACAACTACGAGCAGTACTTC. Protein sequence: CASSPSRDNYEQYF.

The rearrangement links TRBV28 to TRBJ2-2; no clear D gene. The CDR3 is made up of 14 amino acids. Germline CDR1 is MDHEN and CDR2 is SYDVKM. V was clipped by 6 bases and J by 1 base, with 9 bases between them. CDR3 nucleotides: TGTGCCAGCAGCCGGCCAGGGAACACCGGGGAGCTGTTTTTT. Its protein is CASSRPGNTGELFF. The full variable domain, in which reference TRBV28 and TRBJ2-2 provide the parts outside the CDR3, is DVKVTQSSRYLVKRTGEKVFLECVQDMDHENMFWYRQDPGLGLRLIYFSYDVKMKEKGDIPEGYSVSREKKERFSLILESASTNQTSMYLCASSRPGNTGELFFGEGSRLTVL.

This chain links TRBV5-5 with TRBJ1-2; D is possibly TRBD1 (6 bases). V shed 4 bases and J shed 2 bases, with 15 bases lying between them. CDR1 SGHKS and CDR2 YYEKEE come from the germline V gene (reference sequence). The CDR3 length is 15 residues. CDR3 bases: TGTGCCAGCAGCGTAGGACAGACCCCGAACTATGGCTACACCTTC. It yields the protein CASSVGQTPNYGYTF.

The chain carries TRBV7-9 and TRBJ2-1; 9 bases line up with TRBD2. Germline CDR1 and CDR2: SEHNR and FQNEAQ (reference sequence). V was clipped by 1 base and J by 6 bases; unmatched bases: 7. The CDR3 totals 16 residues. CDR3 in amino acids: CASSLGGLADLNEQFF. CDR3 in DNA: TGTGCCAGCAGCTTAGGGGGACTAGCCGACCTCAATGAGCAGTTCTTC.

The genes are TRBV19 and TRBJ1-4, with 7 bases aligning to TRBD1. J lost 3 bases, V lost 9 bases, and 10 bases had no gene match. CDR1 is LNHDA, CDR2 SQIVND, per germline (reference sequence). The CDR3 runs to 15 residues. The CDR3 DNA follows: TGTGCCAGCCTAGACTCCGGGACAGCTAATGAAAAACTGTTTTTT. Amino acids: CASLDSGTANEKLFF.

J is TRBJ1-2 and V is TRBV4-1; TRBD1 agrees at 11 bases. The CDR3 totals 16 residues. V shed 3 bases, J shed 1 base, and the junction held 4 bases outside the gene matches. CDR1 is MGHRA, CDR2 YSYEKL, per germline. DNA of the CDR3: TGCGCCAGCAGCCAGACGGACAGGGGGCTTAACTATGGCTACACCTTC. It codes for CASSQTDRGLNYGYTF.

The rearrangement uses TRBV6-1 and TRBJ2-7; 7 nucleotides agree with TRBD1. CDR3 length: 13 amino acids. Germline V gene data show CDR1 as MNHNS and CDR2 as SASEGT. The junction had 8 bases not matched to a gene; V was cut back by 7 bases and J by 5 bases. CDR3 bases: TGTGCCAGCAAACAGGGGATAACAAACGAGCAGTACTTC. Encoded protein: CASKQGITNEQYF.

The CDR3 DNA follows: TGTGCCAGTAGTGCCGGACTAGCGGGGTACGAGCAGTACTTC. It is translated as CASSAGLAGYEQYF. This chain uses TRBV19 with TRBJ2-7; 12 nucleotides agree with TRBD2. Germline-derived CDR1 and CDR2 are LNHDA and SQIVND (reference sequence). V was clipped by 5 bases and J by 4 bases; unmatched bases: 3. The CDR3 has 14 amino acids.

V gene TRBV4-1 combines with J gene TRBJ1-4; 8 bases align to TRBD1. CDR3 length: 17 residues. The V gene end was trimmed by 3 bases and the J gene end by 7 bases; junction bases not matched to a gene: 13. From germline, CDR1 is MGHRA and CDR2 YSYEKL. The CDR3 protein is CASSHRGRGQEFEKLFF. The DNA of the CDR3 is TGCGCCAGCAGCCATAGGGGCAGGGGGCAGGAGTTTGAAAAACTGTTTTTT.

V and J are TRBV2 and TRBJ1-5, with a weak D call TRBD1 (6 bases). The CDR3 has 14 residues. CDR1 SNHLY and CDR2 FYNNEI come from the germline V gene. With 7 bases removed from V and 4 bases from J, the gap between germline ends came to 14 bases. For the CDR3, the DNA is TGTGCCAGCAAAGGGACGCAGGGGAATCAGCCCCAGCATTTT. It codes for CASKGTQGNQPQHF.

The V call is TRBV28, the J call TRBJ2-7; TRBD2 matches 11 bases. The CDR3 is made up of 19 amino acids. V lost 3 bases to trimming and J lost 1 base; unmatched junction nucleotides: 14. Looked up from germline, CDR1 is MDHEN and CDR2 is SYDVKM. Here the CDR3 reads CASSFSASGGPTLSYEQYF. CDR3 DNA sequence: TGTGCCAGCAGTTTTTCAGCTAGCGGGGGGCCAACCCTTTCCTACGAGCAGTACTTC.

For this clone: Given a far larger clone just one base away, this is likely a sequencing read error. The gene calls are TRBV28 and TRBJ1-2, with 7 bases fitting TRBD1. The V segment lost 6 bases and the J segment 4 bases; nucleotides outside the gene matches: 5. This CDR3 comprises 13 residues. CDR1 and CDR2 (germline): MDHEN, SYDVKM. This chain's CDR3 is CASSPGQSYGYTF. As DNA, the CDR3 is TGTGCCAGCAGCCCGGGACAGAGCTATGGCTACACCTTC.

The rearrangement uses TRBV28 and TRBJ2-5, with 7 positions matching TRBD2. Looked up from germline, CDR1 is MDHEN and CDR2 is SYDVKM. Trimming removed 3 bases from V and 1 base from J; junction bases left unmatched: 8. The length of the CDR3 is 16 residues. The CDR3 DNA is TGTGCCAGCAGTTTTGACGGACTAGAAACCCAAGAGACCCAGTACTTC. Translating gives CASSFDGLETQETQYF. The complete variable domain, with remaining parts taken from reference TRBV28 and TRBJ2-5, reads DVKVTQSSRYLVKRTGEKVFLECVQDMDHENMFWYRQDPGLGLRLIYFSYDVKMKEKGDIPEGYSVSREKKERFSLILESASTNQTSMYLCASSFDGLETQETQYFGPGTRLLVL.

The V call is TRBV7-9, the J call TRBJ2-3; TRBD2 is a possible D gene (6 bases). Trimming removed 3 bases from V and 8 bases from J, with 6 bases in between. Germline V gene lookup returns CDR1 SEHNR and CDR2 FQNEAQ (reference sequence). This CDR3 spans 11 amino acids. As DNA, the CDR3 is TGTGCCAGCAGCTTTAGCGGTACGCAGTATTTT. Protein sequence: CASSFSGTQYF.

The chain couples TRBV19 to TRBJ2-7; TRBD1 is a possible D gene (5 bases). CDR3 length: 15 amino acids. V gave up 5 bases and J gave up 3 bases, with 17 bases separating them. The V gene's germline CDR1 is LNHDA and CDR2 SQIVND (reference sequence). The CDR3: CASSPSPTANYEQYF. The CDR3 DNA reads TGTGCCAGTAGTCCCTCCCCGACAGCCAACTACGAGCAGTACTTC.

The chain recombines TRBV7-9 with TRBJ2-1; the D is unclear. CDR1 SEHNR and CDR2 FQNEAQ come from the germline V gene (reference sequence). The CDR3 loop spans 12 amino acids. V lost 5 bases, J lost 2 bases, and 4 bases lay in between. The DNA for the CDR3 is TGTGCCAGCAGCCGAGCCTACAATGAGCAGTTCTTC. Translated, it gives CASSRAYNEQFF. Supplemented by reference TRBV7-9 and TRBJ2-1, the full variable domain reads DTGVSQNPRHKITKRGQNVTFRCDPISEHNRLYWYRQTLGQGPEFLTYFQNEAQLEKSRLLSDRFSAERPKGSFSTLEIQRTEQGDSAMYLCASSRAYNEQFFGPGTRLTVL.

The gene calls are TRBV5-1 and TRBJ2-3; 7 nucleotides match TRBD1. The germline CDR1 and CDR2 sequences are SGHRS and YFSETQ. Trimming cost V 4 bases and J 1 base; bases outside gene matches: 9. This CDR3 region has 16 residues. The CDR3 coding sequence is TGCGCCAGCAGCCTAGACAGGGCTGGGGGCACAGATACGCAGTATTTT. It translates to CASSLDRAGGTDTQYF.

The gene calls are TRBV29-1 and TRBJ2-1; D remains ambiguous. The germline V gene has CDR1 SQVTM and CDR2 ANQGSEA. Trimming removed 5 bases from V and 0 bases from J, with 11 bases in between. The CDR3 covers 14 residues. As DNA, the CDR3 is TGCAGCGTTACAGTAGAAGGCTCCTACAATGAGCAGTTCTTC. Encoded protein: CSVTVEGSYNEQFF.

CDR3 region: CASSLAGSAGANVLTF. CDR3 nucleotides: TGTGCCAGCAGCTTAGCGGGCAGTGCTGGGGCCAACGTCCTGACTTTC. The chain links TRBV7-2 to TRBJ2-6; no clear D gene. Trimming shortened V by 0 bases and J by 2 bases, and 8 bases separated the two germline ends. The CDR3 runs to 16 residues. The germline V gene has CDR1 SGHTA and CDR2 FQGNSA.

The V and J genes are TRBV6-4 and TRBJ1-2; 7 bases agree with TRBD1. The ends lost 5 bases at V and 8 bases at J; junction bases unmatched: 8. Germline CDR1 reads MRHNA; CDR2 reads SNTAGT. The CDR3 consists of 13 residues. The chain's CDR3 is CASSTGTGDGYTF. The CDR3 DNA reads as TGTGCCAGCAGTACCGGAACAGGGGACGGCTACACCTTC.

The chain has TRBV15 and TRBJ1-1; 12 bases are shared with TRBD1. The CDR3 loop spans 16 amino acids. Trimming removed 7 bases from V and 7 bases from J; junction bases left unmatched: 13. Germline assignment: CDR1 LNHNV and CDR2 YYDKDF (reference sequence). The CDR3: CATNPIGGQGAGEAFF. In DNA form, the CDR3 reads TGTGCCACCAACCCCATAGGGGGACAGGGGGCGGGTGAAGCTTTCTTT.